Listed below are T cell receptor beta chains from one sample, sequenced in a study of CD8 T cells in Susac syndrome. TCRdb re-derived calls from the immunoSEQ multiplex PCR reads in MiXCR, one entry per CDR3 protein. This table holds some 140,000 distinct CDR3 sequences, approximately 95% found once. Sequenced input: CD8+ T cells from PBMCs. The receptors originated from a human donor with Susac syndrome. CDR3s include the opening cysteine and the closing phenylalanine or tryptophan. The order of the fields is V gene, D gene, clone size, J gene, CDR3 DNA, CDR3 protein. A D gene is named only where the DNA matches it firmly. Size is omitted from some rows. Given values are once, few, many or a class for expanded clones.

TRBV7-9	.	.	TRBJ1-4	TGTGCCAGCAGCTTAGATAACGGAAAACTGTTTTTT	CASSLDNGKLFF
TRBV27	TRBD2	.	TRBJ2-1	TGTGCCAGCAGTCCGACCGGCGGGAGGGCCTACAATGAGCAGTTCTTC	CASSPTGGRAYNEQFF
TRBV12-3/TRBV12-4	TRBD2	once	TRBJ2-7	TGTGCCAGCAGTTCCGGACTAGCTGACGAGCAGTACTTC	CASSSGLADEQYF
TRBV29-1	.	.	TRBJ1-1	TGCAGCTCTGGGGACGGGACCGAAGCTTTCTTT	CSSGDGTEAFF
TRBV5-5	TRBD1	.	TRBJ2-2	TGTGCCAGCAGCTTAACACAGGGGCCCACCGGGGAGCTGTTTTTT	CASSLTQGPTGELFF
TRBV14	.	once	TRBJ2-1	TGTGCCAGCAGCCTCAATTGGGGCGGGTTCACCAATGAGCAGTTCTTC	CASSLNWGGFTNEQFF
TRBV27	.	.	TRBJ2-7	TGTGCCAGCAGTTTACACTGGGGACCCTACGAGCAGTACTTC	CASSLHWGPYEQYF
TRBV20-1	.	.	TRBJ2-5	TGCAGTGCTAATGGGGACTTCCAAGAGACCCAGTACTTC	CSANGDFQETQYF
TRBV20-1	TRBD2	.	TRBJ2-5	TGCAGTGCTAGAAGGACTAGTCGGGAGACCCAGTACTTC	CSARRTSRETQYF
TRBV7-6	.	.	TRBJ1-5	TGTGCCAGCAGCTTAGTGGACGGTCAAATTGAGCCCCAGCATTTT	CASSLVDGQIEPQHF
TRBV4-1	.	.	TRBJ1-3	TGCGCCAGCGGAGATCCGGGCCTCTCTGGAAACACCATATATTTT	CASGDPGLSGNTIYF
TRBV15	.	.	TRBJ1-1	TGTGCCACCAGCAGTCCGATGAACACTGAAGCTTTCTTT	CATSSPMNTEAFF
TRBV20-1	TRBD1	.	TRBJ2-5	TGCAGTGGTGCAAGACAGGGAAAGGGAGAGACCCAGTACTTC	CSGARQGKGETQYF
TRBV20-1	.	.	TRBJ1-1	TGCAGTGCTGGCTTTGGAGGGGAGTATGGGGAGAACACTGAAGCTTTCTTT	CSAGFGGEYGENTEAFF
TRBV4-1	.	.	TRBJ2-1	TGCGCCAGCAGCCCATGGGCGGGGACGTACGGCGACTCGGCGTTCTTC	CASSPWAGTYGDSAFF
TRBV28	.	.	TRBJ1-1	TGTGCCAGTGGGCCGCGGAACACTGAAGCTTTCTTT	CASGPRNTEAFF
TRBV4-1	.	.	TRBJ1-1	TGCGCCAGCAGCCAAGTGGGGACACCGAACACTGAAGCTTTCTTT	CASSQVGTPNTEAFF
TRBV6-1	.	.	TRBJ2-1	TGTGCCAGCAGTGAAGTGAGGGGTCCTTACAATGAGCAGTTCTTC	CASSEVRGPYNEQFF
TRBV28	.	.	TRBJ1-1	TGTGCTCATCAGGGGAATACTGAAGCTTTCTTT	CAHQGNTEAFF
TRBV7-8	.	.	TRBJ2-7	TGTGCCAGCAGCCTATATCAGGGTCCTTCCTACGAGCAGTACTTC	CASSLYQGPSYEQYF
TRBV7-9	.	.	TRBJ1-1	TGTGCCAGCACCCCCCCCCTGGATCTAATTGAAGCTTTCTTT	CASTPPLDLIEAFF
TRBV9	TRBD2	.	TRBJ2-1	TGTGCCAGCAGCGCGTCTGGCGGGAGGGTATGGAATGAGCAGTTCTTC	CASSASGGRVWNEQFF
TRBV12-3/TRBV12-4	.	.	TRBJ2-1	TGTGCCAGCAGTCAGTCATCGTCTGGACAGAACCTTTTC	CASSQSSSGQNLF
TRBV6-5	.	.	TRBJ2-2	TGTGCCAGCAGTTACGCGTCTGCCGGGGAGCTGTTTTTT	CASSYASAGELFF
TRBV5-4	.	.	TRBJ2-1	TGTGCCAGCAGCTCCGGGCTGTATAACAATGAGCAGTTCTTC	CASSSGLYNNEQFF
TRBV7-3	TRBD2	.	TRBJ2-7	TGTGCCAGCAGCTGGACTAGCGGGACCTCCTACGAGCAGTACTTC	CASSWTSGTSYEQYF
TRBV12-3/TRBV12-4	.	once	TRBJ2-1	TGTGCCAGCACCTCCTCAGAGATCGAGCAGTTCTTC	CASTSSEIEQFF
TRBV5-1	TRBD1	.	TRBJ1-5	TGCGCCAGCAGCTTGGCAGGGGGTAAGGAGCCCCAGCATTTT	CASSLAGGKEPQHF
TRBV2	.	.	TRBJ1-1	TGTGCCAGCCCCGAAGTTTTCTTT	CASPEVFF
TRBV2	TRBD2	.	TRBJ2-4	TGTGCCAGCCTTGATTGGGGGGGAAACATTCAGTACTTC	CASLDWGGNIQYF
TRBV12-3/TRBV12-4	.	.	TRBJ1-3	TGTGCCAGCAGTCTAAAAGCCCTGACAGCCTCTGGAAACACCATATATTTT	CASSLKALTASGNTIYF
TRBV12-3/TRBV12-4	TRBD2	.	TRBJ2-1	TGTGCCAGCAGTTTCGGCGGGAGCGGTTACGGTGAGCAGTTCTTC	CASSFGGSGYGEQFF
TRBV6-1	.	.	TRBJ2-5	TGTGCCAGCAGCCTGGACTTTCAAGAGACCCAGTACTTC	CASSLDFQETQYF
TRBV5-1	.	.	TRBJ1-5	TGCGCCAGCAGGGGTATTCAGCCCCAGCATTTT	CASRGIQPQHF
TRBV19	TRBD2	.	TRBJ2-2	TGTGCCAGTAGTATGAGGACTAGCGGGAGGGCCTACGGGGAGCTGTTTTTT	CASSMRTSGRAYGELFF
TRBV12-3/TRBV12-4	.	.	TRBJ2-7	TGTGCCAGCAGTTGGGACCGGAGCTCCTACGAGCAGTACTTC	CASSWDRSSYEQYF
TRBV20-1	TRBD1	.	TRBJ2-3	TGCAGTGCTAGAGTCGCGACAGGGAGCACAGATACGCAGTATTTT	CSARVATGSTDTQYF
TRBV24-1	.	.	TRBJ2-1	TGTGCCACCAGTGGCCCGGGCCTCACCGACAATGAGCAGTTCTTC	CATSGPGLTDNEQFF
TRBV7-8	.	.	TRBJ2-7	TGTGCCAGCAGCTTAGGTAGTGTTGGGTACTTC	CASSLGSVGYF
TRBV9	TRBD1	once	TRBJ2-7	TGTGCCAGCAGCGACGACCGGGACAGGGGCTCGTACGAGCAGTACTTC	CASSDDRDRGSYEQYF
TRBV19	.	once	TRBJ2-1	TGTGCCAGTAGGGGGTCAGTTCCCTACAATGAGCAGTTCTTC	CASRGSVPYNEQFF
TRBV24-1	.	.	TRBJ1-1	TGTGCCACCAGTCAACCCGGCCTGAACACTGAAGCTTTCTTT	CATSQPGLNTEAFF
TRBV9	TRBD2	.	TRBJ2-2	TGTGCCAGCAGCGTAGAAGCGGGAGCTGCCGGGGAGCTGTTTTTT	CASSVEAGAAGELFF
TRBV4-1	.	.	TRBJ2-1	TGCGCCAGCAGCCAAGAGTGGGGATCCTACAATGAGCAGTTCTTC	CASSQEWGSYNEQFF
TRBV5-6	TRBD2	.	TRBJ2-3	TGTGCCAGCAGCCTATCTAGCGGGGTGAGCACAGATACGCAGTATTTT	CASSLSSGVSTDTQYF
TRBV28	TRBD1	.	TRBJ2-1	TGTGCCAGCAGTTTGGACAGGGGTTATGAGCAGTTCTTC	CASSLDRGYEQFF
TRBV7-9	.	.	TRBJ1-1	TGTGCCAGCTCTGGGGATACAGGGATGAACACTGAAGCTTTCTTT	CASSGDTGMNTEAFF
TRBV20-1	.	.	TRBJ2-5	TGCAGTGCTCCAAGGGAGCTACTGGAGACCCAGTACTTC	CSAPRELLETQYF
TRBV29-1	TRBD2	.	TRBJ2-7	TGCAGCGTCATCGGACTAGCGGGAGGGTCCACAACCGAGCAGTACTTC	CSVIGLAGGSTTEQYF